This T cell receptor beta chain comes out of a study of technical replicates of blood from a handful of donors. The CDR3 is made up of 13 amino acids. The germline V gene encodes CDR1 WNHNN and CDR2 SYGVQD (reference sequence). V was shortened by 0 bases and J by 1 base, with 3 bases between the two germline ends. TCRdb keeps only in-frame clones here, not all; method: immunoSEQ multiplex PCR. This sample has some 76,000 clones, with approximately 98% found just once. The rearrangement links TRBV10-1 to TRBJ1-2, with unresolved D. The material sequenced was T cells isolated from PBMCs. The sequence was collected from a human donor in good health. For the CDR3, the DNA is TGCGCCAGCAGTGAGTCGAGTAACTATGGCTACACCTTC. It encodes CASSESSNYGYTF.